The present entry profiles one T cell receptor beta chain with its context. Its antigen is still unknown. In this CDR3 the conserved last residue, phenylalanine or tryptophan, is missing, so a read error is likely. DNA and RNA were both co-extracted from approximately 20-30 mg of bulk tissue that had not been sorted. Treatment of the patients' primary liver carcinoma consisted of surgical resection. The data derive from a study of tumor-infiltrating lymphocytes in primary liver carcinoma. Study conclusions and caveats: Tumor-adjacent and tumor-blood pairs displayed less overlap than did pairs of tumor regions. With p = 0.039, the top-250-clone fraction in tumors significantly exceeded that in blood.

Synthesis of TCR beta cDNA was carried out from about 500 ng total RNA with a constant-region primer. Slightly modified ARM-PCR with three nested multiplex PCR rounds yielded TCR beta libraries. It was with TRBV1-TRBV30 forward primers and a C-beta reverse primer that the first two PCR rounds were run, at around 11 cycles each. TCRdb re-called the multiplex PCR reads with MiXCR, one entry per CDR3 protein. The data hold about 120,000 distinct CDR3 sequences, with less than 75% observed a single time. There are 13 residues in the CDR3. Germline lookup yields CDR1 WNHNN and CDR2 SYGVQD (reference sequence).

V usage is TRBV10-1 and J usage is TRBJ2-2; no reliable D call. The receptor was derived from a woman aged 55-75 years with primary liver carcinoma and hepatitis B virus infection. The specimen was tumor-adjacent normal liver tissue. In DNA, the CDR3 is TGCGTCAGCAGTCTCTGGAACACCGGGGAGCTGTTTCTT. The encoded protein is CVSSLWNTGELFL.